These 30 T cell receptor beta chains originate from one sample sequenced in a study of monozygotic twins with inflammatory bowel disease. Each CDR3 protein gets one entry in TCRdb, which reprocessed the 5' RACE reads and gives no DNA. This sample lists just over 300,000 distinct CDR3 sequences; its ten largest clones have approximately 5.9%. Sequenced input: blood. These receptors came from a human donor with ulcerative colitis or Crohn's disease, or a healthy co-twin of an affected twin (not recorded which).

This chain connects TRBV12-3 or TRBV12-4 to TRBJ2-5; the TRBD1 assignment by TCRdb is unverifiable without DNA. The CDR3 covers 14 residues. This chain's CDR3 is CASRFQGAGETQYF.

The rearrangement joins TRBV2 to TRBJ1-5; absent DNA, TCRdb's TRBD1 call cannot be checked. The CDR3 has 15 amino acids. Germline lookup yields CDR1 SNHLY and CDR2 FYNNEI. The CDR3: CASTELTGTYQPQHF.

The genes are TRBV5-1 and TRBJ1-6. CDR1 and CDR2 (germline): SGHRS, YFSETQ. The CDR3 totals 16 residues. CDR3 region: CASSLDPSSYNSPLHF.

The chain is built from TRBV19 and TRBJ1-5. This CDR3 is built from 16 residues. The germline V gene has CDR1 LNHDA and CDR2 SQIVND (reference sequence). Here the CDR3 reads CASSIVTAESNQPQHF.

This chain links TRBV11-3 with TRBJ2-1; TCRdb indicates TRBD1, and absent DNA this call remains unverified. The CDR3 runs 14 residues. Germline CDR1 is SGHNT and CDR2 is YENEEA. The CDR3 sequence: CASSFGQGATEQFF. The whole variable domain, filled in from reference TRBV11-3 and TRBJ2-1, reads EAGVVQSPRYKIIEKKQPVAFWCNPISGHNTLYWYLQNLGQGPELLIRYENEEAVDDSQLPKDRFSAERLKGVDSTLKIQPAELGDSAVYLCASSFGQGATEQFFGPGTRLTVL.

The chain couples TRBV2 to TRBJ1-3. This CDR3 has 15 residues. Looked up from germline, CDR1 is SNHLY and CDR2 is FYNNEI. CDR3 amino acids: CASSVGLRRGNTIYF.

The chain combines TRBV23-1 with TRBJ2-2; absent DNA, TCRdb's TRBD1 call cannot be checked. TRBV23-1 is identified as an open reading frame with a role that is uncertain. The CDR3 length is 18 residues. This chain's CDR3 is CASSQGGSPLDKTGELFF.

This chain connects TRBV15 to TRBJ2-7; the TCRdb D gene call, TRBD1, has no DNA to confirm it. Germline loops: CDR1 LNHNV, CDR2 YYDKDF (reference sequence). CDR3 size: 15 residues. The CDR3 is CATSSGTGGAYEQYF. Drawing the rest from reference TRBV15 and TRBJ2-7, the complete variable domain is DAMVIQNPRYQVTQFGKPVTLSCSQTLNHNVMYWYQQKSSQAPKLLFHYYDKDFNNEADTPDNFQSRRPNTSFCFLDIRSPGLGDTAMYLCATSSGTGGAYEQYFGPGTRLTVT.

V and J are TRBV20-1 and TRBJ2-1; TCRdb names TRBD2, which stays unverified in the absence of DNA. Germline V CDR1 and CDR2: DFQATT, SNEGSKA (reference sequence). This CDR3 contains 15 residues. This CDR3 is CSDREGTSRYNEQFF.

The chain uses TRBV6-5 and TRBJ1-2; the D gene TCRdb calls, TRBD1, cannot be checked with no DNA. CDR1 MNHEY and CDR2 SVGAGI come from the germline V gene. The CDR3 spans 13 residues. The CDR3 here is CASRGRARYGYTF.

The chain joins TRBV5-1 to TRBJ1-1; TCRdb lists TRBD1, though no DNA is available to test this call. The CDR3 is 14 amino acids. The germline V gene encodes CDR1 SGHRS and CDR2 YFSETQ. CDR3 in amino acids: CASSGDRGHAEAFF.

This chain joins TRBV6-1 and TRBJ2-7; the TCRdb call, TRBD2, lacks DNA for checking. Germline CDR1 MNHNS, CDR2 SASEGT. The CDR3 consists of 14 residues. Here the CDR3 reads CASSAHGTAYEQYF.

V and J are TRBV5-4 and TRBJ2-6; the TCRdb D gene call, TRBD1, has no DNA to confirm it. The CDR3 is 15 residues long. Germline CDR1 is SGHNT and CDR2 is YYREEE (reference sequence). The CDR3 is CASRRGDSGANVLTF.

CDR3 in amino acids: CATSAGQGSHEQYF. The chain carries TRBV24-1 and TRBJ2-7; absent DNA, TCRdb's TRBD1 call cannot be checked. The germline CDR1 and CDR2 sequences are KGHDR and SFDVKD. CDR3 length: 14 residues.

The chain employs TRBV7-9 and TRBJ2-1. Per the germline V gene, CDR1 is SEHNR and CDR2 is FQNEAQ (reference sequence). CDR3 length: 11 amino acids. CDR3 residues: CASSPQFAQFF.

CDR3 region: CASGWSNTEAFF. The gene calls are TRBV6-5 and TRBJ1-1. In germline, CDR1 is MNHEY, CDR2 SVGAGI. The CDR3 has 12 residues.

This rearrangement joins TRBV30 to TRBJ1-1; the D call from TCRdb, TRBD1, cannot be confirmed without DNA. From germline, CDR1 is GTSNPN and CDR2 SVGIG (reference sequence). The CDR3 totals 14 residues. CDR3 in amino acids: CASGQENSNTEAFF.

V and J are TRBV9 and TRBJ2-1; checking the TCRdb D call of TRBD1 is not possible without DNA. The CDR3 sequence is 16 residues long. Germline CDR1 SGDLS, CDR2 YYNGEE. The CDR3: CASSPRDRSSYNEQFF.

CDR3 loop: CSARGTRDRGRSYNSPLHF. This chain connects TRBV20-1 to TRBJ1-6; checking the TCRdb D call of TRBD1 is not possible without DNA. Germline CDR1 is DFQATT and CDR2 is SNEGSKA (reference sequence). CDR3 length equals 19 residues.

The CDR3 sequence is CSVLGDRGPGEQYF. This rearrangement joins TRBV29-1 to TRBJ2-7; TCRdb indicates TRBD1, and absent DNA this call remains unverified. The CDR3 loop spans 14 amino acids. CDR1 and CDR2 from the germline V gene are SQVTM and ANQGSEA.

The chain joins TRBV27 to TRBJ2-1; lacking DNA, the TRBD2 call made by TCRdb goes unchecked. This CDR3 is built from 17 residues. Germline V gene lookup returns CDR1 MNHEY and CDR2 SMNVEV (reference sequence). The CDR3 is CASSFRTGTSGSNEQFF.

The chain joins TRBV12-3 or TRBV12-4 to TRBJ1-5; TCRdb's D call, TRBD1, is unchecked because there is no DNA. The CDR3 loop spans 14 amino acids. This chain's CDR3 is CASSSTGGNQPQHF.

The chain couples TRBV12-3 or TRBV12-4 to TRBJ1-2; TCRdb's D gene call, TRBD1, goes unchecked for lack of DNA. CDR3 length equals 13 residues. The CDR3 region is CASRIPGGYGYTF.

The chain combines TRBV12-3 or TRBV12-4 with TRBJ1-2. The CDR3 covers 13 residues. The CDR3 sequence is CASTQSEVYGYTF.

CDR3 sequence reads: CAWIKGSGGRTGELFF. The V gene is TRBV30, the J gene TRBJ2-2. The germline CDR1 and CDR2 sequences are GTSNPN and SVGIG (reference sequence). This CDR3 comprises 16 residues.

The V gene is TRBV7-8, the J gene TRBJ2-3. Germline V gives CDR1 SGHVS, CDR2 FQNEAQ. The CDR3 length is 15 residues. CDR3 in amino acids: CASSLALHLTDTQYF.

The CDR3 spells CASSYSLARGEQFF. The chain is built from TRBV6-5 and TRBJ2-1; TCRdb gives TRBD1 as the D gene, but with no DNA this cannot be confirmed. The CDR3 loop spans 14 amino acids. Germline CDR1 is MNHEY and CDR2 is SVGAGI.

The chain has TRBV6-2 or TRBV6-3 and TRBJ2-7. CDR1 is MNHEY, CDR2 SVGEGT, per germline. This CDR3 has 11 residues. CDR3 sequence reads: CASSRVYEQYF.

This chain joins TRBV30 and TRBJ2-1; checking the TCRdb D call of TRBD1 is not possible without DNA. CDR3 length: 16 amino acids. From germline, CDR1 is GTSNPN and CDR2 SVGIG (reference sequence). The chain's CDR3 is CAWSRRGGGGGYEQFF.

The V and J genes are TRBV20-1 and TRBJ2-7; TCRdb picks TRBD2, but there is no DNA to check that call. The CDR3 runs to 13 residues. Germline V gene data show CDR1 as DFQATT and CDR2 as SNEGSKA (reference sequence). Here the CDR3 reads CSANERDLHEQYF.